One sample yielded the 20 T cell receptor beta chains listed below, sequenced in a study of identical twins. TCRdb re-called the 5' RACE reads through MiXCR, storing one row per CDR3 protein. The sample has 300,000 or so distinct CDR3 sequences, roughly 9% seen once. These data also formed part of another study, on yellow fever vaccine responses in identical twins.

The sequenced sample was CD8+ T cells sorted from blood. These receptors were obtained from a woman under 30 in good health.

In DNA, the CDR3 is TGTGCCAGCAGTGTAACGGGGGGGCGCTACAATGAGCAGTTCTTC. It yields the protein CASSVTGGRYNEQFF. This chain links TRBV27 with TRBJ2-1; 8 bases line up with TRBD2. Germline-derived CDR1 and CDR2 are MNHEY and SMNVEV (reference sequence). There are 15 residues in the CDR3. After removal of 5 bases from V and 3 bases from J, the junction contained 6 bases not matched to a gene.

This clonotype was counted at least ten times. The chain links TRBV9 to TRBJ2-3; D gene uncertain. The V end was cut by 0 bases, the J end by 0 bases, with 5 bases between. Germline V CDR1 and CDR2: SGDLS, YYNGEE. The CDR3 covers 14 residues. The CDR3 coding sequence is TGTGCCAGCAGCGTAGGTAGAAGCACAGATACGCAGTATTTT. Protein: CASSVGRSTDTQYF. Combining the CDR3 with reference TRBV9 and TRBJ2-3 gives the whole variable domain DSGVTQTPKHLITATGQRVTLRCSPRSGDLSVYWYQQSLDQGLQFLIQYYNGEERAKGNILERFSAQQFPDLHSELNLSSLELGDSALYFCASSVGRSTDTQYFGPGTRLTVL.

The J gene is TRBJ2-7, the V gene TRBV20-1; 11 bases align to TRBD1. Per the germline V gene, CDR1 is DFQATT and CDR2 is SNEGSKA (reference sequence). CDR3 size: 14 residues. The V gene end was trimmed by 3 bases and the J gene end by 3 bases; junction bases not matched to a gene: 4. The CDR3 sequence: CSASLGQGVYEQYF. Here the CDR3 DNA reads TGCAGTGCTAGTTTGGGACAGGGGGTCTACGAGCAGTACTTC.

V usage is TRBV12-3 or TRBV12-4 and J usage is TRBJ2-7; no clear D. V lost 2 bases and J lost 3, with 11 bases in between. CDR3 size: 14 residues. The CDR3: CASSLLNSIYEQYF. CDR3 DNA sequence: TGTGCCAGCAGTTTACTCAATAGCATCTACGAGCAGTACTTC.

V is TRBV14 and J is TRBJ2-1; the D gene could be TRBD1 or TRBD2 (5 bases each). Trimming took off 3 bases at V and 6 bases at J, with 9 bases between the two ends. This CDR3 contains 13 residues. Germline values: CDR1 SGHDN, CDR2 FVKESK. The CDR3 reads CASSHLGVNEQFF. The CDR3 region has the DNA TGTGCCAGCAGCCATCTGGGGGTCAATGAGCAGTTCTTC. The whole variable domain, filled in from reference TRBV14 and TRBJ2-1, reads EAGVTQFPSHSVIEKGQTVTLRCDPISGHDNLYWYRRVMGKEIKFLLHFVKESKQDESGMPNNRFLAERTGGTYSTLKVQPAELEDSGVYFCASSHLGVNEQFFGPGTRLTVL.

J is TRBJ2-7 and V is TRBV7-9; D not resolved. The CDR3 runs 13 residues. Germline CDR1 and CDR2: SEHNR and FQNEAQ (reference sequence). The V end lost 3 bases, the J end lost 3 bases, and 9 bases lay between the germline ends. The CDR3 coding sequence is TGTGCCAGCAGCTTCCAGGAACACTACGAGCAGTACTTC. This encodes CASSFQEHYEQYF.

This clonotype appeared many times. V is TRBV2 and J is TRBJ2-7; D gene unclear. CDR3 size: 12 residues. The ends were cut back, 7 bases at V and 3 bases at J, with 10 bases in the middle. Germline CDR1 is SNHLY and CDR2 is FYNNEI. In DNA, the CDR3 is TGTGCCAGCATGGTAGCAAGCTACGAGCAGTACTTC. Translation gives CASMVASYEQYF.

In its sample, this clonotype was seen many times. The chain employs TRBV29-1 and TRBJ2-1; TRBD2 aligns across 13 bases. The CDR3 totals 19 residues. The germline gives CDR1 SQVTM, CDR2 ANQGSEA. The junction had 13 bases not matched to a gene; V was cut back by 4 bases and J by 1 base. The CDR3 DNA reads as TGCAGCGTTGTAGGGTGGGAAGGGACTAGCGGGACTTCCTACAATGAGCAGTTCTTC. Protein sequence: CSVVGWEGTSGTSYNEQFF.

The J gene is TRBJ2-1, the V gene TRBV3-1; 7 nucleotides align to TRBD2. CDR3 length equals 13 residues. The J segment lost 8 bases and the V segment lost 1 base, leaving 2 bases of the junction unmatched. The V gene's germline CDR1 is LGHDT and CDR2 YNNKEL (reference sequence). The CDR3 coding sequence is TGTGCCAGCAGCCAAGGACTAGCTGATGAGCAGTTCTTC. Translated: CASSQGLADEQFF.

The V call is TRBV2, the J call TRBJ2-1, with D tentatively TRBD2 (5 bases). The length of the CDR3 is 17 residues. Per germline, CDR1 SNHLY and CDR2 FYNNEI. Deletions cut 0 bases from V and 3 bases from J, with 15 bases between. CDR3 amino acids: CASSEALQAGGYNEQFF. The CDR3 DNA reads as TGTGCCAGCAGTGAAGCGCTTCAGGCGGGTGGCTACAATGAGCAGTTCTTC.

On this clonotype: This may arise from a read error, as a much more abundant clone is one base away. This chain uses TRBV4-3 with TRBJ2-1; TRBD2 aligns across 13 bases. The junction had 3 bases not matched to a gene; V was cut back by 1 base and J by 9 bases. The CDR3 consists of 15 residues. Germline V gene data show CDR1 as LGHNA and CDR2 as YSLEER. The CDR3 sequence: CASSQGTSGSFEQFF. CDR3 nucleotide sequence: TGCGCCAGCAGCCAAGGGACTAGCGGGAGTTTTGAGCAGTTCTTC.

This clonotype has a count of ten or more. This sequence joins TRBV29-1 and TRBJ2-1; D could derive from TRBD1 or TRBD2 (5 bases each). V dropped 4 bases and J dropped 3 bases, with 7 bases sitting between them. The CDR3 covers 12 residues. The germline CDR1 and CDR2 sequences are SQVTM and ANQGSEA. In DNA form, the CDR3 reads TGCAGCGTTGGGGACGGCTACAATGAGCAGTTCTTC. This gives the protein CSVGDGYNEQFF.

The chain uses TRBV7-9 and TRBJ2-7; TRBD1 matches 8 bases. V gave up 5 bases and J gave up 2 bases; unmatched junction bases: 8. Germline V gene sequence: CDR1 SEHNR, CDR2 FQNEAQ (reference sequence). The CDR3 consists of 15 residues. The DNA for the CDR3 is TGTGCCAGCAGCCCCCAAGGGACAGGCCCCTACGAGCAGTACTTC. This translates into CASSPQGTGPYEQYF.

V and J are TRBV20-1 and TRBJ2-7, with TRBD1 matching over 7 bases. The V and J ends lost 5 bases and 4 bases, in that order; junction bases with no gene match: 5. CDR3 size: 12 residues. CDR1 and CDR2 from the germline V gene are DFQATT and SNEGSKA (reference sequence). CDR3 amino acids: CSAGQVEYEQYF. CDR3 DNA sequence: TGCAGTGCTGGACAGGTCGAATACGAGCAGTACTTC.

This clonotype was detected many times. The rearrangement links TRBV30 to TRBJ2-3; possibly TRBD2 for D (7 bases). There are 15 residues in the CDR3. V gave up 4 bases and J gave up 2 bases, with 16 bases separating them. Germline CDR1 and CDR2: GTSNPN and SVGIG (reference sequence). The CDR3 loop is CAWIRGAIPTDTQYF. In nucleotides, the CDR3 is TGTGCCTGGATTCGGGGGGCGATCCCCACAGATACGCAGTATTTT.

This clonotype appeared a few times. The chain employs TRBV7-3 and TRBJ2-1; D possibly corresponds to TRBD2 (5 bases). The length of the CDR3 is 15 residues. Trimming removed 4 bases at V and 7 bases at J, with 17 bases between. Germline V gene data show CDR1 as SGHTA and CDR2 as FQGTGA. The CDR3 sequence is CASSSLESRGNEQFF. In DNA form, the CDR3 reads TGTGCCAGCAGCTCACTAGAGTCTCGCGGGAATGAGCAGTTCTTC.

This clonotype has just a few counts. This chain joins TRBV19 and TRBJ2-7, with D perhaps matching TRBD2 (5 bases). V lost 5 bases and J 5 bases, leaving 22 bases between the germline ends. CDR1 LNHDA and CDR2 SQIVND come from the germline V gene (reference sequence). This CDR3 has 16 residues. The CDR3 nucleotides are TGTGCCAGTAGTTCTCGGTTCGGAGGAAGCCCGGACGAGCAGTACTTC. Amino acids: CASSSRFGGSPDEQYF. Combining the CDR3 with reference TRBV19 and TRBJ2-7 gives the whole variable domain DGGITQSPKYLFRKEGQNVTLSCEQNLNHDAMYWYRQDPGQGLRLIYYSQIVNDFQKGDIAEGYSVSREKKESFPLTVTSAQKNPTAFYLCASSSRFGGSPDEQYFGPGTRLTVT.

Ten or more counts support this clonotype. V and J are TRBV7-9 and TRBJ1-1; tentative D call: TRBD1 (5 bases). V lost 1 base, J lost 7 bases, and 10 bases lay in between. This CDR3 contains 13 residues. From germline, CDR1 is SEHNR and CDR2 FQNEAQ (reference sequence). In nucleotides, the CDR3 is TGTGCCAGCAGCTTAGTCGAACAGGTTGAAGCTTTCTTT. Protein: CASSLVEQVEAFF.

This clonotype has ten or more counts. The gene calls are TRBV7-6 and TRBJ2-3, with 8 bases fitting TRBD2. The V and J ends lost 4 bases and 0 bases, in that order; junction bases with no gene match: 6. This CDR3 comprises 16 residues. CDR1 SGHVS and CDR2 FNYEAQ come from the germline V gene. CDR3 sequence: CASSYGGATSTDTQYF. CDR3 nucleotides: TGTGCCAGCAGCTACGGGGGGGCGACTAGCACAGATACGCAGTATTTT.

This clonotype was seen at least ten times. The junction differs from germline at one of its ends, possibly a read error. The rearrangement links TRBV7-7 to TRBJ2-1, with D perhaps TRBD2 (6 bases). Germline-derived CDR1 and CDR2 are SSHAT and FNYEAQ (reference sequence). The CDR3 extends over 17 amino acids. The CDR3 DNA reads TGTGCTAGCAGCCTGCGCCCTTTGGGCGGGGAATACAATGAGCAGTTCTTC. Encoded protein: CASSLRPLGGEYNEQFF. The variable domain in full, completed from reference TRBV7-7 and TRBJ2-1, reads GAGVSQSPRYKVTKRGQDVTLRCDPISSHATLYWYQQALGQGPEFLTYFNYEAQPDKSGLPSDRFSAERPEGSISTLTIQRTEQRDSAMYRCASSLRPLGGEYNEQFFGPGTRLTVL.